This T cell receptor beta chain was captured by sequencing in a study of blood T cell repertoires in COVID-19. In the study overall: There were acute and convalescent COVID-19 samples, and they came from the United States, Italy and Spain. From T cells, B-cell-depleted T cells, or PBMCs came the material, which was cDNA or gDNA.

This clone came up a few times. Authors' processing steps: By means of reference gene primer amplification, nucleated cell counts were estimated. Repertoires were generated with immunoSEQ multiplex PCR, while TCRdb's copy carries only in-frame clones and drops some. Clonal size and the V and J genes are those of that table, whereas D and trimming came from the DNA. Here the sample spans tens of thousands of clones, roughly 87% being singletons. This CDR3 has 13 residues. J was trimmed by 7 bases and V by 8 bases; bases with no gene match: 10. Germline assignment: CDR1 KGHSH and CDR2 LQKENI. The chain employs TRBV18 and TRBJ1-1, with TRBD1 identical over 7 bases. The receptor was derived from a man in his fifties with acute or convalescent COVID-19. Sequencing used peripheral blood. As DNA, the CDR3 is TGTGCCAGCGTCCGACAGGGAGGTAGTGAAGCTTTCTTT. It specifies CASVRQGGSEAFF.